This TCR beta chain was identified during a study of Graves' ophthalmopathy and Graves' hyperthyroidism. Details on this clonotype: As yet, its antigen is unknown.

Whole-study results and caveats: Blood was where most expanded thyroid clonotypes above 0.001 frequency also turned up.

Amplified TCR beta CDR3 regions were obtained using RNA transcripts as template. RT-PCR in the first round used HTBI primers; a second-round multiplex PCR followed. MiXCR, run by TCRdb on the multiplex PCR reads, gives a single entry per CDR3 protein. Altogether around 400,000 distinct CDR3 sequences are present, around 20% being singletons, with the ten largest covering about 1.4%. The CDR3 totals 17 residues. Looked up from germline, CDR1 is SGHDN and CDR2 is FVKESK. Trimming left V 5 bases short and J 4 bases short, with 20 bases between. The receptor's source is a woman aged 18 to 35 with Graves' ophthalmopathy. The chain combines TRBV14 with TRBJ2-2; tentatively, D is TRBD2 (5 bases). Material: peripheral blood. The CDR3 DNA reads as TGTGCCAGCAGCTACCGCACGGGAAGAAGAACCACCGGGGAGCTGTTTTTT. It translates to CASSYRTGRRTTGELFF.